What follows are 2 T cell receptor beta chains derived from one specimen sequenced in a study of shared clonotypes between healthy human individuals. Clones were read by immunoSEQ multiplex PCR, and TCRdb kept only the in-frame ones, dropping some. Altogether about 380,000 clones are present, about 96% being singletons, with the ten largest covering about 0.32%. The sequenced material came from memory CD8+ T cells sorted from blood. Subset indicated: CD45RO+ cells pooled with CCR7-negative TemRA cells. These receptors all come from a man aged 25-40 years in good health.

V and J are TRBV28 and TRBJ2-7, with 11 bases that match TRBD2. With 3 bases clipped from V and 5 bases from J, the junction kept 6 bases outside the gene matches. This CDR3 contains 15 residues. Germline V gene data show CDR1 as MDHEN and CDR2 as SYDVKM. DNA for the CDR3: TGTGCCAGCAGTTTGATAGCGGGAGGGGTTAACGAGCAGTACTTC. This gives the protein CASSLIAGGVNEQYF.

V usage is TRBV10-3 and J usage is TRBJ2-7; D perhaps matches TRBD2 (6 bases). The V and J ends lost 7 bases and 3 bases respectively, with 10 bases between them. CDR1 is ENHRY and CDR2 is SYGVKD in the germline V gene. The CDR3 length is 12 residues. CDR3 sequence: CAITGTGYEQYF. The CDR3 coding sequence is TGTGCCATCACCGGGACTGGCTACGAGCAGTACTTC.